The source of this T cell receptor (beta chain) is a study of response to subunit inactivated influenza vaccine (dated by TCRdb to 2017 to 2018). Context from the whole study: Deep quantitative T cell receptor repertoire profiling was used in the study to track responses to a trivalent subunit inactivated influenza vaccine.

Broad study findings and their caveats: The authors suggested that each seasonal influenza vaccination may recruit only a limited number of new T cells.

This clonotype has more than one count but fewer than ten. Its target antigen remains unknown. No qualities accompany the bases; no much larger clone lies one base away. Libraries came from RT-PCR. Sequenced using an Illumina HiSeq 2500. The raw public reads went through TCRdb reprocessing: fastp at Q25, MiXCR clone calling, in-frame beta chains kept. Rows merge per CDR3 protein into single entries with the most common DNA and genes. Across this sample there are approximately 500,000 distinct CDR3 sequences, with approximately 22% seen only once. Approximately 3% of the sample lies in the top ten. From the cysteine through the phenylalanine, the CDR3 covers 14 amino acids. Here the CDR3 DNA is all that survives: 42 bases in frame from base 1. Trimming at the junction amounts to 1 base on V and 0 bases on J, and the germline ends lie 7 bases apart. From the germline V gene, CDR1 is SQVTM and CDR2 is ANQGSEA.

This same sample was also part of a study on T cells expressing NK-cell markers. As described in the second report: TCR beta cDNA libraries were prepared using 5'RACE template switching, which introduced a universal primer site and unique molecular identifiers. Three sorted T-cell subsets (CD3+CD56+NKG2C+, CD3+CD56+NKG2C- and CD3+CD56-NKG2C+) from fewer than 10 donors had their TCR beta-chain repertoires profiled. Seven of the eight sequenced donors were HCMV-seropositive and one was HCMV-seronegative. To restrict sorting to alphabetaTCR-expressing T cells, an anti-gammadeltaTCR antibody was added in several experiments. For several donors, the dominant CD3+CD56+NKG2C+ clonotypes were among the top 10 CD8+ clonotypes and accounted for about 1.0-7.5% of CD8+ T cells. Those dominant clonotypes were again the most abundant among CD3+CD56-NKG2C+ cells in a few donors, at roughly 25-65%. Whether the expanded NKG2C-expressing T cell clones were specific for HCMV antigens was left unclear. The eight sequenced donors were randomly selected healthy volunteers, three men and five women. To determine HCMV serostatus, a commercial ELISA kit was used to detect HCMV-specific IgG in serum. Peripheral blood mononuclear cells were isolated from blood by Ficoll density gradient centrifugation. Using Miltenyi isolation kits, CD4+ and CD8+ T cells were isolated from PBMC through magnetic immunoseparation. cDNA synthesis was primed from the TCR beta constant segment and was followed by two successive PCR amplification steps. Sequencing of the libraries produced 2 x 150 bp reads on Illumina HiSeq 2000/2500, MiSeq or NextSeq. MIGEC handled demultiplexing of the reads and grouping by UMI, while MiTCR was used to assemble and quantify clonotypes. Only TCR cDNA sequences supported by at least two reads were kept to exclude erroneous sequences. The tcR package was used for downstream repertoire analysis, and clonotypes were matched between fractions using CDR3 nucleotide sequence together with V segment. VDJmatch was used to annotate antigen specificity against VDJdb, with one amino acid substitution in CDR3 permitted.

The specimen was CD4+ T cells sorted from PBMCs, collected 11 to 12 days after vaccination. The chain is made from TRBV29-1 and TRBJ2-1, with the D gene uncertain. The clonotype originates from a man aged 50 or older who received an inactivated influenza vaccine. Donor details come from another sample of the same person, matched by shared clones. The DNA sequence reads TGCAGCGTTGAAGGACGGAGCTCCTACAATGAGCAGTTCTTC. This encodes CSVEGRSSYNEQFF.